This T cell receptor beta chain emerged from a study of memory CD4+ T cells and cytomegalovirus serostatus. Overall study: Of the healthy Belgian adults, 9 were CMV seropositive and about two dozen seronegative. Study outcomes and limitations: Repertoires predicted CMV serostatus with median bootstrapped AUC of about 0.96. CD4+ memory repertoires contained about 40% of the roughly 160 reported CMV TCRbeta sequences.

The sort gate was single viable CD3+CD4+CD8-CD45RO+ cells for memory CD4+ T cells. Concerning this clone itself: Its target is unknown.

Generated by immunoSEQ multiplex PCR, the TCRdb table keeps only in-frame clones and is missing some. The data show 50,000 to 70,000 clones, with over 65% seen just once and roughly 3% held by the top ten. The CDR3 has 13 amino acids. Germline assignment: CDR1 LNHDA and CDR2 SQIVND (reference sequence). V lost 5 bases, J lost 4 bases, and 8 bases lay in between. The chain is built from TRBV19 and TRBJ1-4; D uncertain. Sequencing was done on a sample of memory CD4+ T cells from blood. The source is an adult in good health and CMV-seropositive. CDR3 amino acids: CASSESGNEKLFF. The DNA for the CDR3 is TGTGCCAGTAGTGAGTCGGGTAATGAAAAACTGTTTTTT.